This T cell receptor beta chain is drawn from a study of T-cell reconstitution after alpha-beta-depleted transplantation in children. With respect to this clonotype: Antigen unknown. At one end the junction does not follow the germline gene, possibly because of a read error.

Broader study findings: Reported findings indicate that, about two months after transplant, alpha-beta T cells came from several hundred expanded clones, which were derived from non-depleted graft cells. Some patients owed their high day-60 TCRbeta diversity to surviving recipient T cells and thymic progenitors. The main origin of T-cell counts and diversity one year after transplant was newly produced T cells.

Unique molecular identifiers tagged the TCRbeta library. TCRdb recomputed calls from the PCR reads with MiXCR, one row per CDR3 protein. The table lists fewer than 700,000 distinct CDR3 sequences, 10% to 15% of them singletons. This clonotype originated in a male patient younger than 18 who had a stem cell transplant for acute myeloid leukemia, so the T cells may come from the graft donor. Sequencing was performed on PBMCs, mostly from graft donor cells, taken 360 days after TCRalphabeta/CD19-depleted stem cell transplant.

CDR3 sequence (DNA): TGTGCCAGTAGTATAGCCTTCGGGACAGGTCGAGAGTTC. Amino acids: CASSIAFGTGREF. The chain is built from TRBV19 and TRBJ2-7; 8 bases are a match to TRBD1. Germline V CDR1 and CDR2: LNHDA, SQIVND (reference sequence). The length of the CDR3 is 13 residues.